These T cell receptor beta chains were read from a single sample in a study of blood T cell repertoires in COVID-19. The repertoire was sequenced with immunoSEQ multiplex PCR; TCRdb's copy has only in-frame clones and lacks some. In the table there are about 270,000 clones, more than 75% of which are singletons. The sequenced sample was PBMCs or T cells enriched from blood (not recorded which). These receptors were taken from a man aged 18-30 years who had recovered from COVID-19. The CDR3 runs from the conserved cysteine through the conserved F or W. The D gene is left open where the match is weak. Only part of the rows carry a size: once, few, many, or a class if the clone is expanded.

v_call: TRBV6-1; j_call: TRBJ1-3; clone_size: few; d_call: NA; cdr3_aa: CASSEAQPRGGNTIYF; cdr3_nt: TGTGCCAGCAGTGAAGCGCAGCCTCGGGGTGGAAACACCATATATTTT
v_call: TRBV12-3/TRBV12-4; j_call: TRBJ1-2; clone_size: NA; d_call: NA; cdr3_aa: CASSRGTYYGYTF; cdr3_nt: TGTGCCAGCAGCCGTGGGACATACTATGGCTACACCTTC
v_call: TRBV4-1; j_call: TRBJ2-3; clone_size: NA; d_call: TRBD2; cdr3_aa: CASSQEGSGGNKRTDTQYF; cdr3_nt: TGCGCCAGCAGCCAAGAGGGTAGCGGGGGAAACAAACGCACAGATACGCAGTATTTT
v_call: TRBV2; j_call: TRBJ1-3; clone_size: NA; d_call: TRBD1; cdr3_aa: CASSYRTGGNTIYF; cdr3_nt: TGTGCCAGCAGTTATCGGACAGGAGGAAACACCATATATTTT
v_call: TRBV5-6; j_call: TRBJ2-7; clone_size: NA; d_call: TRBD2; cdr3_aa: CASSFTGLAGVYEQYF; cdr3_nt: TGTGCCAGCAGCTTCACCGGACTAGCGGGAGTCTACGAGCAGTACTTC
v_call: TRBV5-4; j_call: TRBJ2-6; clone_size: NA; d_call: NA; cdr3_aa: CASSFSSGANVLTF; cdr3_nt: TGTGCCAGCAGCTTCAGCTCTGGGGCCAACGTCCTGACTTTC
v_call: TRBV27; j_call: TRBJ1-1; clone_size: NA; d_call: TRBD1; cdr3_aa: CASSFSPGTGSQAFF; cdr3_nt: TGTGCCAGCAGTTTTTCGCCCGGGACAGGGTCGCAAGCTTTCTTT
v_call: TRBV10-3; j_call: TRBJ1-6; clone_size: once; d_call: NA; cdr3_aa: CAISPTREGKNSPLHF; cdr3_nt: TGTGCCATCAGCCCCACTCGGGAGGGCAAGAATTCACCCCTCCACTTT
v_call: TRBV27; j_call: TRBJ1-4; clone_size: NA; d_call: TRBD1; cdr3_aa: CASTSGQIEKLFF; cdr3_nt: TGTGCCAGCACCTCGGGACAGATTGAAAAACTGTTTTTT
v_call: TRBV30; j_call: TRBJ1-3; clone_size: NA; d_call: NA; cdr3_aa: CAWIRSTNIYF; cdr3_nt: TGTGCCTGGATAAGATCTACTAACATATATTTT
v_call: TRBV5-1; j_call: TRBJ2-7; clone_size: NA; d_call: TRBD1; cdr3_aa: CASSLAAGGMAYEQYF; cdr3_nt: TGCGCCAGCAGCTTGGCCGCAGGGGGAATGGCCTACGAGCAGTACTTC